The rows below give T cell receptor beta chains drawn from one sample of a study of cytomegalovirus exposure and HLA in healthy donors. The table came from immunoSEQ multiplex PCR; TCRdb's copy has only in-frame clones and leaves some out. The data hold approximately 170,000 clones, with roughly 85% observed a single time. Sequenced material: PBMCs. The receptor set was obtained from a male donor in good health and CMV-seronegative. The CDR3 runs from the conserved cysteine through the conserved F or W. Fields, in order: clone size, D gene, V gene, J gene, CDR3 DNA, CDR3 protein. The D gene is left open where the match is weak. The size of a clone is reported for some rows only, either as once, few or many, or as a class for expanded clones.

size: .
D: .
V: TRBV6-1
J: TRBJ1-5
DNA: TGTGCCAGCAGTGAAGTGCCTCCTAGGAGCAATCAGCCCCAGCATTTT
CDR3: CASSEVPPRSNQPQHF

size: .
D: TRBD1
V: TRBV10-3
J: TRBJ2-1
DNA: TGCGCCATCGGGACAGGGGGCCATGAGCAGTTCTTC
CDR3: CAIGTGGHEQFF

size: .
D: .
V: TRBV7-9
J: TRBJ1-6
DNA: TGTGCCAGCAGCTTAGTACCCACAGCGGTCGGGTATAATTCACCCCTCCACTTT
CDR3: CASSLVPTAVGYNSPLHF

size: once
D: .
V: TRBV25-1
J: TRBJ2-2
DNA: TGTGCCAGCAGTGAACCGGGACACTTCACCGGGGAGCTGTTTTTT
CDR3: CASSEPGHFTGELFF

size: .
D: .
V: TRBV27
J: TRBJ2-5
DNA: TGTGCCAGCAGTTCACAACAGCCGGGGAAAGAGACCCAGTACTTC
CDR3: CASSSQQPGKETQYF

size: .
D: .
V: TRBV16
J: TRBJ1-1
DNA: TGTGCCAGCAGCGCACAGGGTATGAACACTGAAGCTTTCTTT
CDR3: CASSAQGMNTEAFF

size: .
D: .
V: TRBV7-7
J: TRBJ1-4
DNA: TGTGCCAGCAGCTTAGATGCTATTTCTGAAAAACTGTTTTTT
CDR3: CASSLDAISEKLFF

size: .
D: .
V: TRBV5-1
J: TRBJ1-1
DNA: TGCGCCAGCAGCTTATGGGGCGAAAACACTGAAGCTTTCTTT
CDR3: CASSLWGENTEAFF

size: .
D: .
V: TRBV7-9
J: TRBJ1-2
DNA: TGTGCCAGCAGCTTAGGTGGAGGGTGGGCTAACTATGGCTACACCTTC
CDR3: CASSLGGGWANYGYTF

size: .
D: .
V: TRBV28
J: TRBJ1-2
DNA: TGTGCCTCGGGGGGAAACTATGGCTACACCTTC
CDR3: CASGGNYGYTF

size: once
D: .
V: TRBV2
J: TRBJ2-1
DNA: TGTGCCAGCACCACGGGGTATCCCCCCAGTGAGCAGTTCTTC
CDR3: CASTTGYPPSEQFF

size: .
D: .
V: TRBV9
J: TRBJ2-7
DNA: TGTGCCAGCAGCGTAGCCCCTAACTACGAGCAGTACTTC
CDR3: CASSVAPNYEQYF

size: medium-sized
D: TRBD2
V: TRBV28
J: TRBJ2-7
DNA: TGTGCCAGCAGTTCCGGACTTATGGGGGGGTACGAGCAGTACTTC
CDR3: CASSSGLMGGYEQYF

size: .
D: .
V: TRBV18
J: TRBJ2-7
DNA: TGTGCCAGCTCACCCTTCGGGTCGGAGCAGTACTTC
CDR3: CASSPFGSEQYF

size: .
D: .
V: TRBV6-1
J: TRBJ1-1
DNA: TGTGCCAGCACCCCCATCCGACAGGCGAACACTGAAGCTTTCTTT
CDR3: CASTPIRQANTEAFF

size: .
D: .
V: TRBV5-1
J: TRBJ1-4
DNA: TGCGCCAGCAGCTTGGCCAAGGGGGGGATGGAGCTTGCTAATGAAAAACTGTTTTTT
CDR3: CASSLAKGGMELANEKLFF

size: .
D: .
V: TRBV6-1
J: TRBJ2-5
DNA: TGTGCCAGCAGTGAAGGGCCAGGGCACCAAGAGACCCAGTACTTC
CDR3: CASSEGPGHQETQYF

size: .
D: .
V: TRBV7-9
J: TRBJ1-1
DNA: TGTTCCAGCAGCTTAGTGGTACACAACACTGAAGCTTTCTTT
CDR3: CSSSLVVHNTEAFF

size: .
D: .
V: TRBV27
J: TRBJ2-7
DNA: TGTGCCGCGGGCAGAAATACCTACGAGCAGTACTTC
CDR3: CAAGRNTYEQYF

size: .
D: .
V: TRBV27
J: TRBJ2-7
DNA: TGTGCCAGCAGGAGTTATAGCCTTTCCTACGAGCAGTACTTC
CDR3: CASRSYSLSYEQYF

size: once
D: .
V: TRBV7-3
J: TRBJ1-1
DNA: TGTGCCAGCAGCTTAGGCGGCGGGTACACTGAAGCTTTCTTT
CDR3: CASSLGGGYTEAFF

size: .
D: TRBD2
V: TRBV19
J: TRBJ2-2
DNA: TGTGCCACCGGACTAGCGGGAGTTGGCGGGGAGCTGTTTTTT
CDR3: CATGLAGVGGELFF

size: .
D: TRBD2
V: TRBV7-9
J: TRBJ2-4
DNA: TGTGCCAGCAGCTTAGGCGGGACTAGCGAAATTAGGGAAAACATTCAGTACTTC
CDR3: CASSLGGTSEIRENIQYF

size: .
D: .
V: TRBV7-6
J: TRBJ2-3
DNA: TGTGCCAGCAGCGGAGTAGCGGATACGCAGTATTTT
CDR3: CASSGVADTQYF

size: .
D: TRBD1
V: TRBV11-2
J: TRBJ2-3
DNA: TGTGCCAGCAGCTTAGACAGGGGGCCTTTAGATACGCAGTATTTT
CDR3: CASSLDRGPLDTQYF

size: .
D: .
V: TRBV6-5
J: TRBJ1-2
DNA: TGTGCCAGCGCCGAAACGGAGACCTATGGCTACACCTTC
CDR3: CASAETETYGYTF

size: .
D: .
V: TRBV5-4
J: TRBJ1-6
DNA: TGTGCCAGCAGCTTGGTGGGGGAGGGCTCACCCCTCCACTTT
CDR3: CASSLVGEGSPLHF

size: .
D: TRBD2
V: TRBV9
J: TRBJ2-7
DNA: TGTGCCAGCAGCGTAGTGCCGGGGGGGCCAACCCTCGAGCAGTACTTC
CDR3: CASSVVPGGPTLEQYF

size: .
D: .
V: TRBV12-5
J: TRBJ1-2
DNA: TGTGCTAGTGGTTTGTTGGGGGGGGGCTACACCTTC
CDR3: CASGLLGGGYTF

size: few
D: .
V: TRBV21-1
J: TRBJ1-2
DNA: TGTGCCAGCAGCCCAAAACAGGGGACGGATAACTATGGCTACACCTTC
CDR3: CASSPKQGTDNYGYTF

size: few
D: .
V: TRBV4-3
J: TRBJ2-2
DNA: TGCGCCAGCAGCCGACTTACCGGGGAGCTGTTTTTT
CDR3: CASSRLTGELFF

size: .
D: TRBD2
V: TRBV9
J: TRBJ2-3
DNA: TGTGCCAGCAGCGTCCCGAGCGGGAGGGGGGCAGATACGCAGTATTTT
CDR3: CASSVPSGRGADTQYF

size: .
D: TRBD1
V: TRBV28
J: TRBJ2-4
DNA: TGTGCCAGCAGTTTAGGCCTCGGACAGGGGACAGCCAAAAACATTCAGTACTTC
CDR3: CASSLGLGQGTAKNIQYF

size: .
D: TRBD1
V: TRBV27
J: TRBJ1-6
DNA: TGTGCCAGCAGTGCTGACAGGGTTGATTCACCCCTCCACTTT
CDR3: CASSADRVDSPLHF

size: once
D: TRBD1
V: TRBV19
J: TRBJ1-5
DNA: TGTGCCAGTAGTCCCACGACAGGGGCGGGGAATCAGCCCCAGCATTTT
CDR3: CASSPTTGAGNQPQHF

size: .
D: TRBD1
V: TRBV5-4
J: TRBJ2-7
DNA: TGTGCCAGCAGCTCCCCGACAGGGGCTGGCGAGCAGTACTTC
CDR3: CASSSPTGAGEQYF

size: .
D: TRBD1
V: TRBV7-9
J: TRBJ1-2
DNA: TGTTCCAGCAGCTTACAGGGGATTCCTAACTATGGCTACACCTTC
CDR3: CSSSLQGIPNYGYTF

size: .
D: .
V: TRBV6-1
J: TRBJ1-5
DNA: TGTGCCAGCAGCCCAGGGTTTTTCAATCAGCCCCAGCATTTT
CDR3: CASSPGFFNQPQHF

size: once
D: TRBD1
V: TRBV7-9
J: TRBJ1-1
DNA: TGTTCCAGCAGCCAAGGACAGGGAAAGGTTTATACTGAAGCTTTCTTT
CDR3: CSSSQGQGKVYTEAFF

size: .
D: .
V: TRBV20-1
J: TRBJ2-5
DNA: TGCAGTGCTACCGGCCAAGAGACCCAGTACTTC
CDR3: CSATGQETQYF

size: .
D: .
V: TRBV11-1
J: TRBJ1-4
DNA: TGTGCCAGCAGCTTAGCCCCCCTGGCGGGGGGACAAGAAAAACTGTTTTTT
CDR3: CASSLAPLAGGQEKLFF

size: few
D: TRBD1
V: TRBV27
J: TRBJ2-6
DNA: TGTGCCAGCAGTTTATTATCAGGCAGGGGGCGGACGTGGGCCAACGTCCTGACTTTC
CDR3: CASSLLSGRGRTWANVLTF

size: .
D: TRBD1
V: TRBV27
J: TRBJ1-1
DNA: TGTGCCAGCAGTTTATTAGACAGGGTGACCACTGAAGCTTTCTTT
CDR3: CASSLLDRVTTEAFF

size: .
D: TRBD2
V: TRBV7-3
J: TRBJ2-3
DNA: TGTGCCAGCAGCTTAACACCCGCCCACACGGGACTACCAACAGATACGCAGTATTTT
CDR3: CASSLTPAHTGLPTDTQYF

size: .
D: .
V: TRBV19
J: TRBJ1-1
DNA: TGTGCCGTGGGCGGGGGGCAGGTCACTGAAGCTTTCTTT
CDR3: CAVGGGQVTEAFF

size: .
D: .
V: TRBV7-2
J: TRBJ2-3
DNA: TGTGCCAGCAGCTTAGGTGCGAGAGAGTGGTATTTT
CDR3: CASSLGAREWYF

size: .
D: TRBD2
V: TRBV28
J: TRBJ2-3
DNA: TGTGCCAGCAGTGTGTTAGCGGGAGGGGCAGATACGCAGTATTTT
CDR3: CASSVLAGGADTQYF

size: .
D: TRBD1
V: TRBV5-6
J: TRBJ1-5
DNA: TGTGCCAGCAGCTACACAAGGGACAGTAGCAATCAGCCCCAGCATTTT
CDR3: CASSYTRDSSNQPQHF

size: .
D: .
V: TRBV18
J: TRBJ2-3
DNA: TGTGCCAGCTCACCCCTCGTTTCCACAGATACGCAGTATTTT
CDR3: CASSPLVSTDTQYF

size: few
D: TRBD2
V: TRBV2
J: TRBJ2-3
DNA: TGTGCCAGCAGTGATGCGGGGGGGGTAGATACGCAGTATTTT
CDR3: CASSDAGGVDTQYF

size: .
D: TRBD1
V: TRBV2
J: TRBJ2-7
DNA: TGTGCCAGCAGTGGTTCGATTCAGGGGGCTGACGAGCAGTACTTC
CDR3: CASSGSIQGADEQYF

size: .
D: .
V: TRBV7-9
J: TRBJ1-1
DNA: TGTTCCAGCAGCGAACAGGGAATGAACACTGAAGCTTTCTTT
CDR3: CSSSEQGMNTEAFF

size: .
D: TRBD2
V: TRBV27
J: TRBJ2-7
DNA: TGTGCCAGCAGTTACAACCCGACTAGCGGGAGGGGCCACGAGCAGTACTTC
CDR3: CASSYNPTSGRGHEQYF

size: .
D: TRBD2
V: TRBV19
J: TRBJ2-7
DNA: TGTGCCAGTAGTATTACGAGCGGGAGGATGCACGAGCAGTACTTC
CDR3: CASSITSGRMHEQYF

size: once
D: TRBD1
V: TRBV9
J: TRBJ2-7
DNA: TGTGCCAGCAGCCGACAGGGTCCTTCCTACGAGCAGTACTTC
CDR3: CASSRQGPSYEQYF

size: .
D: .
V: TRBV5-8
J: TRBJ2-7
DNA: TGTGCCAGCAGCTTGGACAGCATATTTTACGAGCAGTACTTC
CDR3: CASSLDSIFYEQYF

size: .
D: TRBD1
V: TRBV5-6
J: TRBJ2-7
DNA: TGTGCCAGCAGCCAGGACAGGGGTCTTTCCTACGAGCAGTACTTC
CDR3: CASSQDRGLSYEQYF

size: .
D: TRBD1
V: TRBV30
J: TRBJ1-4
DNA: TGTGCCTGGAGTGCCCAACCGGGACAGGATAATGAAAAACTGTTTTTT
CDR3: CAWSAQPGQDNEKLFF

size: .
D: .
V: TRBV7-9
J: TRBJ2-7
DNA: TGTGCCAGCAGCCGACATGCCGAGCAGTACTTC
CDR3: CASSRHAEQYF

size: .
D: .
V: TRBV11-2
J: TRBJ1-5
DNA: TGTGCCAGCAGCCGGTCGGGGGGGGAATCGCCCCAGCATTTT
CDR3: CASSRSGGESPQHF